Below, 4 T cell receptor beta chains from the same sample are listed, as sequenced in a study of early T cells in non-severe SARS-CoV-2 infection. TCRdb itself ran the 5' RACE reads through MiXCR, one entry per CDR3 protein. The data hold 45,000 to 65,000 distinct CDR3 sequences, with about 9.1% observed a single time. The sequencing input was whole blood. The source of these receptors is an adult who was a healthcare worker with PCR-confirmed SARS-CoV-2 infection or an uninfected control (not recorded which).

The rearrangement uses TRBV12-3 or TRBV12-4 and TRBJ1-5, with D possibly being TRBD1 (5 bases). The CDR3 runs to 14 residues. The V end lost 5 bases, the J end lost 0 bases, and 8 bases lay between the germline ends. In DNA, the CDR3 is TGTGCCAGCAGTGTCGGGGGTAGCAATCAGCCCCAGCATTTT. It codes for CASSVGGSNQPQHF.

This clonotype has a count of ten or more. CDR3 in amino acids: CASSETPSFWNYGYTF. The CDR3 nucleotides are TGTGCCAGCAGTGAAACTCCCAGCTTCTGGAACTATGGCTACACCTTC. The chain uses TRBV6-1 and TRBJ1-2; D remains ambiguous. This CDR3 region has 16 residues. V lost 2 bases and J lost 2, with 15 bases in between. The germline V gene encodes CDR1 MNHNS and CDR2 SASEGT.

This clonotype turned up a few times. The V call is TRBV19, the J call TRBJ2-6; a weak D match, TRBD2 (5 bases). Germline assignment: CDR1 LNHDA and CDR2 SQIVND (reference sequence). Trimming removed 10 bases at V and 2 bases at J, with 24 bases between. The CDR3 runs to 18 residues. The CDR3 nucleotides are TGTGCCACCTCCGCTTATTATACGGGGAACACTGGGGCCAACGTCCTGACTTTC. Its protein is CATSAYYTGNTGANVLTF.

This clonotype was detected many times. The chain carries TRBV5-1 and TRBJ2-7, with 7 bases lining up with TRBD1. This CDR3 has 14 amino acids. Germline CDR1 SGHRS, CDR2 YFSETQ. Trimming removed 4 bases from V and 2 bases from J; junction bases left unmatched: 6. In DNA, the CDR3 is TGCGCCAGCAGCGAGCGGACAGGACCCTACGAGCAGTACTTC. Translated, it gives CASSERTGPYEQYF.